The clone carrying this T cell receptor (beta chain) came up a few times. Its antigen is as yet unknown. The data are from a study of human T cells and chemical hapten exposure. The study's findings and limits: Expanded TCRs created a significantly greater count of big CDR3 similarity clusters than controls did.

During construction of the library, unique molecular identifiers were attached to individual cDNA molecules for quantitative, reproducible TCR counting. Per the study methods: Counting gave a median of roughly 100,000 TCRs per sample, with values ranging from about 23,224 to 750,000. One entry per CDR3 protein, called by TCRdb with MiXCR from the RACE reads. In this record, the V and J calls reflect TCRdb's handling and not the investigators' own analysis. The sample records around 74,000 distinct CDR3 sequences, approximately 35% being singletons. This CDR3 has 14 amino acids. Trimming left V 5 bases short and J 2 bases short, with 16 bases between. Germline V gene data show CDR1 as DFQATT and CDR2 as SNEGSKA (reference sequence). This sample's time point: patch test 1, 2 weeks after DPC sensitization. This sample's treatment: therapeutic diphenylcyclopropenone sensitization with weekly scalp DPC. The study enrolled 18 to 70-year-old alopecia patients suitable for DPC.

This specimen consisted of whole blood, obtained in connection with sensitization to the hapten diphenylcyclopropenone (DPC). V gene TRBV20-1 combines with J gene TRBJ2-7; the D gene is possibly TRBD2 (6 bases). The TCR comes from a man between 35 and 55 years old with alopecia areata. Some clones in this sample may be carry-over from other donors' samples. The CDR3 DNA reads as TGCAGTGCTGTCCCGGGGAGGTCCGCCTACGAGCAGTACTTC. Protein: CSAVPGRSAYEQYF.